A single sample gave rise to the 24 T cell receptor beta chains below, sequenced in a study of graft-versus-host responses after intestinal transplantation. Sequencing was performed with immunoSEQ multiplex PCR; in TCRdb, only in-frame clones are kept and a portion is missing. The data hold 20,000 to 30,000 clones, with 80% to 90% observed a single time. The sequencing here drew on PBMCs, taken nearly 470 days after intestinal transplant. These receptors came from a human patient who received an intestinal transplant, so some T cells may come from the graft donor.

With regard to this clone: An end of the junction does not agree with germline; a read error may underlie this. The CDR3 DNA is TGTGCCAGCAGCATTTTGACTGAATTCACAAAGTCGGGCCAACGTCCTTTC. Its protein product is CASSILTEFTKSGQRPF. The chain combines TRBV7-6 with TRBJ2-6; unclear D gene. The germline gives CDR1 SGHVS, CDR2 FNYEAQ. There are 17 residues in the CDR3.

The gene calls are TRBV5-6 and TRBJ1-4, with TRBD1 as a possible D gene (6 bases). CDR3 size: 15 residues. Germline V gene data show CDR1 as SGHDT and CDR2 as YYEEEE. The V end was cut by 1 base, the J end by 7 bases, with 14 bases between. The chain's CDR3 is CASSLTIQGSEKLFF. CDR3 DNA: TGTGCCAGCAGCTTGACCATCCAGGGGAGTGAAAAACTGTTTTTT.

The CDR3 sequence: CASSQDRSGVGNQPQHF. The CDR3 DNA is TGCGCCAGCAGCCAAGATCGGTCGGGGGTTGGGAATCAGCCCCAGCATTTT. The genes are TRBV4-1 and TRBJ1-5; possibly TRBD1 for D (5 bases). The CDR3 is 17 residues long. The V gene's germline CDR1 is MGHRA and CDR2 YSYEKL. Trimming took 0 bases from V and 4 from J, leaving 16 bases between them.

This sequence joins TRBV28 and TRBJ2-7; no reliable D call. V was cut by 5 bases and J by 2 bases, with 4 bases left in between. This CDR3 contains 11 residues. The germline V gene encodes CDR1 MDHEN and CDR2 SYDVKM. CDR3 in amino acids: CASSDTYEQYF. CDR3 coding DNA: TGTGCCAGCAGTGACACCTACGAGCAGTACTTC.

The rearrangement joins TRBV27 to TRBJ2-4, with 11 bases aligning to TRBD2. V trimming: 5 bases; J trimming: 1 base; junction bases outside the gene matches: 7. CDR1 is MNHEY, CDR2 SMNVEV, per germline (reference sequence). The CDR3 spans 17 residues. The CDR3 loop reads CASSATSGAVAKNIQYF. Written as DNA, the CDR3 is TGTGCCAGCAGTGCGACTAGCGGGGCCGTGGCCAAAAACATTCAGTACTTC.

The V call is TRBV2, the J call TRBJ1-3; D not certain. Germline assignment: CDR1 SNHLY and CDR2 FYNNEI. Trimming cost V 9 bases and J 0 bases, with 9 bases left between them. This CDR3 has 13 amino acids. CDR3 residues: CARRPSSGNTIYF. CDR3 sequence (DNA): TGTGCCAGGCGACCGAGCTCTGGAAACACCATATATTTT. Using reference TRBV2 and TRBJ1-3 for the parts outside the CDR3, the full variable domain is EPEVTQTPSHQVTQMGQEVILRCVPISNHLYFYWYRQILGQKVEFLVSFYNNEISEKSEIFDDQFSVERPDGSNFTLKIRSTKLEDSAMYFCARRPSSGNTIYFGEGSWLTVV.

The chain recombines TRBV9 with TRBJ1-3; no firm D call. The CDR3 is 16 residues long. Trimming removed 3 bases from V and 0 bases from J, with 13 bases in between. Germline CDR1 and CDR2: SGDLS and YYNGEE. This CDR3 is CASSGDSRSSGNTIYF. The DNA for the CDR3 is TGTGCCAGCAGCGGGGATTCACGGAGCTCTGGAAACACCATATATTTT. Together with reference TRBV9 and TRBJ1-3, the CDR3 gives the full variable domain: DSGVTQTPKHLITATGQRVTLRCSPRSGDLSVYWYQQSLDQGLQFLIQYYNGEERAKGNILERFSAQQFPDLHSELNLSSLELGDSALYFCASSGDSRSSGNTIYFGEGSWLTVV.

This clone was seen more than once but under ten times. The CDR3 DNA is TGTGCCAGCAGCGTAGGGGACTATGGCTACACCTTC. It encodes CASSVGDYGYTF. The chain employs TRBV9 and TRBJ1-2; D ambiguous. The CDR3 loop spans 12 amino acids. Trimming shortened V by 0 bases and J by 3 bases, and 3 bases separated the two germline ends. Germline-derived CDR1 and CDR2 are SGDLS and YYNGEE. Using reference TRBV9 and TRBJ1-2 for the parts outside the CDR3, the full variable domain is DSGVTQTPKHLITATGQRVTLRCSPRSGDLSVYWYQQSLDQGLQFLIQYYNGEERAKGNILERFSAQQFPDLHSELNLSSLELGDSALYFCASSVGDYGYTFGSGTRLTVV.

This clone was seen a handful of times. The chain carries TRBV27 and TRBJ2-7; 10 positions match TRBD1. The CDR3 contains 16 residues. V lost 5 bases and J lost 5; bases outside the gene matches: 12. CDR1 MNHEY and CDR2 SMNVEV come from the germline V gene (reference sequence). The CDR3 nucleotides read TGTGCCAGCAGTCCCCAAGCCGGGACAGGGGTTAACGAGCAGTACTTC. Encoded protein: CASSPQAGTGVNEQYF.

In its sample, this clone was seen a few times. V gene TRBV13 combines with J gene TRBJ2-5, with D possibly being TRBD2 (6 bases). Trimming pared 3 bases from V and 5 bases from J, leaving 13 bases between. This CDR3 is 14 amino acids long. Germline values: CDR1 PRHDT, CDR2 FYEKMQ (reference sequence). CDR3 protein: CASSFKGTFETQYF. The CDR3 DNA follows: TGTGCCAGCAGCTTCAAAGGGACTTTCGAGACCCAGTACTTC.

The chain uses TRBV18 and TRBJ1-2; D is unresolved. The CDR3 loop spans 12 amino acids. V shed 2 bases and J shed 0 bases, with 1 base lying between them. Germline CDR1 KGHSH, CDR2 LQKENI. The DNA for the CDR3 is TGTGCCAGCTCACCAGCTAACTATGGCTACACCTTC. This translates into CASSPANYGYTF.

The chain combines TRBV6-1 with TRBJ2-5, with D unclear. Germline loops: CDR1 MNHNS, CDR2 SASEGT. The CDR3 extends over 13 amino acids. The V end was cut by 5 bases, the J end by 11 bases, with 18 bases between. This chain's CDR3 is CASSYTAVNEQYF. For the CDR3, the DNA is TGTGCCAGCAGTTATACGGCCGTTAATGAGCAGTACTTC.

The chain employs TRBV7-9 and TRBJ2-3; TRBD1 is a possible D gene (5 bases). The V gene's germline CDR1 is SEHNR and CDR2 FQNEAQ (reference sequence). With 2 bases removed from V and 0 bases from J, the gap between germline ends came to 18 bases. This CDR3 contains 18 residues. CDR3 sequence (DNA): TGTGCCAGCAGCTTAAGTTCTAAAGGGGCCTTAAGCACAGATACGCAGTATTTT. Its translation is CASSLSSKGALSTDTQYF.

V is TRBV5-6 and J is TRBJ2-3, with 10 bases matching TRBD2. Trimming took 7 bases from V and 1 from J; bases not matched to a gene: 15. The germline CDR1 and CDR2 sequences are SGHDT and YYEEEE. The CDR3 has 18 amino acids. CDR3 amino acids: CASEPWGGLARRTDTQYF. The CDR3 nucleotides read TGTGCCAGCGAACCCTGGGGGGGACTAGCGAGACGCACAGATACGCAGTATTTT.

This clone was observed a single time. V is TRBV19 and J is TRBJ1-1; 8 nucleotides align to TRBD1. Germline V gives CDR1 LNHDA, CDR2 SQIVND (reference sequence). The CDR3 contains 15 residues. The junction had 8 bases not matched to a gene; V was cut back by 5 bases and J by 3 bases. CDR3 bases: TGTGCCAGTAGTCATCGGACAGGGACGGACACTGAAGCTTTCTTT. This gives the protein CASSHRTGTDTEAFF.

The chain combines TRBV6-5 with TRBJ1-1; no clear D. Trimming stripped 2 bases from V and 0 bases from J, with 7 bases between. The CDR3 is 14 amino acids. Per germline, CDR1 MNHEY and CDR2 SVGAGI. Here the CDR3 reads CASSYQDMNTEAFF. The CDR3 nucleotides are TGTGCCAGCAGTTACCAAGACATGAACACTGAAGCTTTCTTT.

The rearrangement links TRBV18 to TRBJ1-1; 7 bases fit TRBD1. The CDR3 covers 15 residues. Germline V lookup: CDR1 KGHSH, CDR2 LQKENI. V lost 3 bases, J lost 0 bases, and 4 bases stayed unmatched. This CDR3 reads CASSPDRAMNTEAFF. Written as DNA, the CDR3 is TGTGCCAGCTCACCCGACAGGGCCATGAACACTGAAGCTTTCTTT. The full variable domain, with the rest looked up from reference TRBV18 and TRBJ1-1, is NAGVMQNPRHLVRRRGQEARLRCSPMKGHSHVYWYRQLPEEGLKFMVYLQKENIIDESGMPKERFSAEFPKEGPSILRIQQVVRGDSAAYFCASSPDRAMNTEAFFGQGTRLTVV.

The chain joins TRBV9 to TRBJ2-2, with TRBD2 identical over 8 bases. Looked up from germline, CDR1 is SGDLS and CDR2 is YYNGEE. The CDR3 has 15 residues. V shed 1 base and J 6 bases; nucleotides not matched to a gene: 5. CDR3 protein: CASSVRTSRPGELFF. The CDR3 DNA sequence: TGTGCCAGCAGCGTACGGACTAGCCGCCCCGGGGAGCTGTTTTTT.

CDR3 sequence reads: CASSYRQGTNNEQFF. The CDR3 coding sequence is TGTGCCAGCAGTTACCGACAGGGAACAAACAATGAGCAGTTCTTC. This chain links TRBV6-5 with TRBJ2-1, with 7 nucleotides matching TRBD1. J was trimmed by 5 bases and V by 2 bases; bases with no gene match: 6. CDR1 MNHEY and CDR2 SVGAGI come from the germline V gene. The CDR3 totals 15 residues.

CDR3 sequence reads: CSVAGTNSRNTIYF. The CDR3, as DNA: TGCAGCGTTGCGGGGACCAACTCACGAAACACCATATATTTT. The chain combines TRBV29-1 with TRBJ1-3, with D possibly matching TRBD1 (5 bases). The CDR3 runs to 14 residues. Germline V gene sequence: CDR1 SQVTM, CDR2 ANQGSEA. V was pared by 4 bases and J by 5 bases, with 15 bases between. Based on the CDR3 plus reference TRBV29-1 and TRBJ1-3, the full variable domain is SAVISQKPSRDICQRGTSLTIQCQVDSQVTMMFWYRQQPGQSLTLIATANQGSEATYESGFVIDKFPISRPNLTFSTLTVSNMSPEDSSIYLCSVAGTNSRNTIYFGEGSWLTVV.

The chain is built from TRBV18 and TRBJ1-5; TRBD1 matches 9 bases. V dropped 0 bases and J dropped 4; count of bases not matched to a gene: 4. The CDR3 extends over 16 amino acids. The germline gives CDR1 KGHSH, CDR2 LQKENI. This CDR3 is CASSPPGTGTNQPQHF. The CDR3 DNA reads TGTGCCAGCTCACCACCCGGGACAGGGACAAATCAGCCCCAGCATTTT.

V and J are TRBV27 and TRBJ1-1, with D uncertain. Germline V gene lookup returns CDR1 MNHEY and CDR2 SMNVEV (reference sequence). The CDR3 loop spans 13 amino acids. Trimming pared 3 bases from V and 4 bases from J, leaving 9 bases between. The CDR3 region is CASSFWGSTEAFF. The CDR3 DNA is TGTGCCAGCAGTTTCTGGGGTTCCACTGAAGCTTTCTTT.

This clone was detected only once. The V call is TRBV25-1, the J call TRBJ2-6; 9 nucleotides align to TRBD1. The CDR3 totals 18 residues. V shed 3 bases and J 0 bases; nucleotides not matched to a gene: 6. In germline, CDR1 is MGHDK, CDR2 SYGVNS. CDR3 DNA: TGTGCCAGCAGTGATATGGGACAGGGATTCTCTGGGGCCAACGTCCTGACTTTC. Its translation is CASSDMGQGFSGANVLTF.

The gene calls are TRBV6-5 and TRBJ1-3; D perhaps matches TRBD1 (6 bases). The CDR3 totals 14 residues. Germline assignment: CDR1 MNHEY and CDR2 SVGAGI. Trimming removed 4 bases at V and 1 base at J, with 8 bases between. The CDR3 sequence is CASSLDRSGNTIYF. The CDR3 bases are TGTGCCAGCAGTTTGGACAGATCTGGAAACACCATATATTTT.